This TCR beta chain was sequenced during a study of OX40 agonist ivuxolimab in advanced cancers. This clone was seen a handful of times. The repertoire was sequenced with immunoSEQ multiplex PCR; TCRdb's copy has only in-frame clones and lacks some. The data contain roughly 92,000 clones, around 91% of them singletons. The V and J ends lost 6 bases and 4 bases, in that order; junction bases with no gene match: 5. Germline CDR1 reads SGHNT; CDR2 reads YENEEA. CDR3 length equals 13 residues. The rearrangement uses TRBV11-3 and TRBJ1-2; 7 nucleotides agree with TRBD1. The receptor was derived from an adult with an advanced solid tumor such as melanoma, head and neck, liver or kidney cancer. Sequences were derived from CD4+ or CD8+ T cells sorted from blood, sampled in a trial of the OX40 agonist ivuxolimab. CDR3 bases: TGTGCCAGCAGTTCCGGGACAGCCTATGGCTACACCTTC. Translated: CASSSGTAYGYTF.